A single sample is the source of the 26 T cell receptor beta chains below, sequenced in a study of blood T cells in healthy people across ages. Primers used in a second PCR of roughly 7 to 11 cycles were a sample-barcoded 5' primer and a J-beta primer mix. In TCRdb, the 5' RACE reads were re-called with MiXCR into one record per CDR3 protein. The table shows 1 million or so distinct CDR3 sequences, with 40% to 45% occurring only once. The sequencing input was blood. Receptors originate from a woman aged 60-70 years in good health.

This clonotype occurred a few times. The V call is TRBV5-1, the J call TRBJ1-2; D call uncertain. CDR3 size: 14 residues. Germline assignment: CDR1 SGHRS and CDR2 YFSETQ. V lost 1 base and J lost 8, with 15 bases in between. DNA for the CDR3: TGCGCCAGCAGCTTGTTTATGAGCTCTTGGGGCTACACCTTC. Its translation is CASSLFMSSWGYTF.

The sample holds a few counts of this clonotype. The gene calls are TRBV27 and TRBJ2-6; D is undetermined. CDR1 and CDR2 from the germline V gene are MNHEY and SMNVEV (reference sequence). The CDR3 sequence is 18 residues long. V shed 3 bases and J shed 0 bases, with 15 bases lying between them. The CDR3 DNA reads TGTGCCAGCAGTTTTGTCCCGATACACAACTCTGGGGCCAACGTCCTGACTTTC. This sequence encodes CASSFVPIHNSGANVLTF.

With respect to this clonotype: An end of the junction differs from the germline gene, which may be a read error. The rearrangement links TRBV3-1 to TRBJ2-1; D uncertain. This CDR3 is built from 11 residues. CDR1 is LGHDT and CDR2 is YNNKEL in the germline V gene (reference sequence). The CDR3 loop is CAISHAGEQFF. Here the CDR3 DNA reads TGTGCCATCAGCCATGCCGGGGAGCAGTTCTTC.

This clonotype was seen only a few times. The chain has TRBV6-2 or TRBV6-3 and TRBJ2-5; 12 bases line up with TRBD2. Germline V gene lookup returns CDR1 MNHEY and CDR2 SVGEGT. This CDR3 region has 16 residues. Trimming took 5 bases from V and 0 from J; bases not matched to a gene: 4. CDR3 sequence (DNA): TGTGCCAGCAGTCGGGGACTAGCGGGCGACCAAGAGACCCAGTACTTC. This codes for CASSRGLAGDQETQYF.

This clonotype was found a few times. This rearrangement joins TRBV29-1 to TRBJ2-7; 8 bases are a match to TRBD1. Germline loops: CDR1 SQVTM, CDR2 ANQGSEA. J lost 1 base, V lost 6 bases, and 8 bases had no gene match. This CDR3 is 14 amino acids long. DNA of the CDR3: TGCAGCGTCGTGGACAGGGTCGTTTCCTACGAGCAGTACTTC. It specifies CSVVDRVVSYEQYF.

Only a few counts were recorded for this clonotype. J is TRBJ2-3 and V is TRBV20-1, with no clear D. The CDR3 is 10 residues long. Per germline, CDR1 DFQATT and CDR2 SNEGSKA (reference sequence). Trimming pared 5 bases from V and 8 bases from J, leaving 8 bases between. This CDR3 is CSAGRGTQYF. The CDR3 DNA follows: TGCAGTGCTGGGCGCGGTACGCAGTATTTT.

The chain uses TRBV14 and TRBJ2-1; 8 bases agree with TRBD2. The J call is in doubt because the DNA end fits TRBJ2-7 better. Germline V gene lookup returns CDR1 SGHDN and CDR2 FVKESK. The CDR3 consists of 17 residues. The CDR3 DNA reads TGTGCCAGCAAAGGGCAGCCCGGGACTAGTCCGAACAATGAGCAGTACTTC. Protein: CASKGQPGTSPNNEQYF.

The CDR3: CASSLTGPGLGPQHF. DNA of the CDR3: TGTGCCAGCAGTTTAACAGGACCAGGCCTGGGGCCCCAGCATTTT. The chain uses TRBV27 and TRBJ1-5; D is possibly TRBD1 (5 bases). The CDR3 runs 15 residues. The germline V and J ends were trimmed by 2 bases and 9 bases, with 17 bases remaining between them. In germline, CDR1 is MNHEY, CDR2 SMNVEV (reference sequence).

This clonotype was seen just once. V gene TRBV25-1 combines with J gene TRBJ1-4; 8 bases line up with TRBD1. Germline V gene data show CDR1 as MGHDK and CDR2 as SYGVNS. V was clipped by 2 bases and J by 7 bases; unmatched bases: 6. This CDR3 comprises 15 residues. This CDR3 is CASSEPTGVVEKLFF. CDR3 in DNA: TGTGCCAGCAGTGAACCGACAGGGGTGGTTGAAAAACTGTTTTTT.

This chain's CDR3 is CASSTGLLGETQYF. Written as DNA, the CDR3 is TGTGCCAGCAGTACGGGACTCTTAGGGGAGACCCAGTACTTC. This sequence joins TRBV7-9 and TRBJ2-5; possible D gene TRBD2, 6 bases. Trimming took off 6 bases at V and 5 bases at J, with 16 bases between the two ends. The CDR3 contains 14 residues. CDR1 and CDR2 from the germline V gene are SEHNR and FQNEAQ (reference sequence). The entire variable domain, with the rest obtained from reference TRBV7-9 and TRBJ2-5, is as follows: DTGVSQNPRHKITKRGQNVTFRCDPISEHNRLYWYRQTLGQGPEFLTYFQNEAQLEKSRLLSDRFSAERPKGSFSTLEIQRTEQGDSAMYLCASSTGLLGETQYFGPGTRLLVL.

This clonotype is a singleton in its sample. The chain joins TRBV7-6 to TRBJ2-1; D call uncertain. Germline CDR1 reads SGHVS; CDR2 reads FNYEAQ. Trimming removed 5 bases at V and 4 bases at J, with 15 bases between. This CDR3 has 15 residues. The CDR3 sequence is CASSQNPSWYNEQFF. CDR3 nucleotides: TGTGCCAGCAGCCAAAACCCCTCGTGGTACAATGAGCAGTTCTTC.

The J gene is TRBJ2-7, the V gene TRBV7-8; a possible D gene is TRBD2 (6 bases). The CDR3 is made up of 13 amino acids. Trimming removed 5 bases from V and 9 bases from J, with 17 bases in between. CDR1 is SGHVS, CDR2 FQNEAQ, per germline. The DNA of the CDR3 is TGTGCCAGCAGCAGCCCCCCCTACGGGGGGCAGTACTTC. It codes for CASSSPPYGGQYF.

As concerns this clonotype: This could be a read error, since a much larger clone is one nucleotide away. The rearrangement links TRBV2 to TRBJ2-1; TRBD2 might be the D (5 bases). The DNA matches TRBJ2-7 better at its end, which makes the J call doubtful. The length of the CDR3 is 13 residues. Germline CDR1 SNHLY, CDR2 FYNNEI. CDR3 in amino acids: CASRKDSNNEQYF. The CDR3 nucleotides are TGTGCCAGCAGAAAGGACTCAAACAATGAGCAGTACTTC.

The chain combines TRBV9 with TRBJ2-1, with 15 bases fitting TRBD2. Trimming removed 3 bases from V and 8 bases from J; junction bases left unmatched: 9. There are 17 residues in the CDR3. Germline assignment: CDR1 SGDLS and CDR2 YYNGEE. For the CDR3, the DNA is TGTGCCAGCAGCGGAACCGGGACTAGCGGGAGGTTGGATGAGCAGTTCTTC. Amino acids: CASSGTGTSGRLDEQFF.

Regarding this clonotype: At one end the junction does not follow the germline gene, possibly because of a read error. The chain combines TRBV5-1 with TRBJ1-1; 9 bases are shared with TRBD1. The CDR3 has 15 residues. The germline CDR1 and CDR2 sequences are SGHRS and YFSETQ. CDR3 region: CAGSLGDRVSTEAFF. The CDR3 DNA reads TGCGCCGGCAGCTTGGGGGACAGGGTGAGCACTGAAGCTTTCTTT.

The chain carries TRBV20-1 and TRBJ1-1; perhaps TRBD1 as D (6 bases). V lost 1 base, J lost 2 bases, and 17 bases lay in between. Germline CDR1 reads DFQATT; CDR2 reads SNEGSKA (reference sequence). The CDR3 sequence is 16 residues long. Written as DNA, the CDR3 is TGCAGTGCTAGAGCCCAAGGGGGAAGATCTAACACTGAAGCTTTCTTT. It specifies CSARAQGGRSNTEAFF.

V gene TRBV28 combines with J gene TRBJ2-3; perhaps TRBD1 as D (6 bases). The CDR3 is 16 amino acids. Trimming took 3 bases from V and 0 from J, leaving 13 bases between them. CDR1 is MDHEN, CDR2 SYDVKM, per germline. The CDR3 DNA reads TGTGCCAGCAGTTTCCTGACAGGATCTAGCACAGATACGCAGTATTTT. It specifies CASSFLTGSSTDTQYF.

This chain uses TRBV6-5 with TRBJ2-3, with D possibly TRBD2 on 6 matching bases. This CDR3 region has 13 residues. Germline V gene data show CDR1 as MNHEY and CDR2 as SVGAGI. V lost 7 bases, J lost 6 bases, and 14 bases lay in between. Written as DNA, the CDR3 is TGTGCCAGCACAGACACGGGGAGGGATACGCAGTATTTT. Its protein product is CASTDTGRDTQYF.

CDR3 DNA: TGCAGTGCTAGAGCCGTAGGACAGGTCAATCAGCCCCAGCATTTT. Translation: CSARAVGQVNQPQHF. The rearrangement links TRBV20-1 to TRBJ1-5; 7 bases align to TRBD1. V lost 1 base to trimming and J lost 3 bases; unmatched junction nucleotides: 6. This CDR3 has 15 amino acids. Germline V gene sequence: CDR1 DFQATT, CDR2 SNEGSKA (reference sequence).

This clonotype was found a few times. DNA for the CDR3: TGTGCCACCGCCGGGGAGTTAGCCAAAAACATTCAGTACTTC. Protein: CATAGELAKNIQYF. V usage is TRBV10-3 and J usage is TRBJ2-4; maybe TRBD2 (5 bases). V dropped 10 bases and J dropped 0 bases, with 13 bases sitting between them. Germline V gene sequence: CDR1 ENHRY, CDR2 SYGVKD. There are 14 residues in the CDR3.

This clonotype was detected a few times. The genes are TRBV20-1 and TRBJ2-2; 9 bases line up with TRBD2. This CDR3 comprises 15 residues. Per the germline V gene, CDR1 is DFQATT and CDR2 is SNEGSKA (reference sequence). With V trimmed by 3 bases and J by 2 bases, 4 bases remained unmatched. This chain's CDR3 is CSARKGLANTGELFF. Written as DNA, the CDR3 is TGCAGTGCTAGGAAGGGACTAGCTAACACCGGGGAGCTGTTTTTT.

This clonotype came up a few times. The chain uses TRBV6-5 and TRBJ1-6, with a possible D match to TRBD1 (5 bases). The CDR3 runs 18 residues. The V gene's germline CDR1 is MNHEY and CDR2 SVGAGI. The V gene lost 0 bases and the J gene lost 0 bases, with 12 bases spanning the gap. CDR3 sequence: CASSYSVGGSSYNSPLHF. CDR3 sequence (DNA): TGTGCCAGCAGTTACTCCGTCGGGGGGAGCTCCTATAATTCACCCCTCCACTTT.

Here the CDR3 DNA reads TGCAGTGCCGACGGACTAGCGGGAGGAGGTGAGCAGTTCTTC. The encoded protein is CSADGLAGGGEQFF. This chain connects TRBV20-1 to TRBJ2-1; 14 nucleotides line up with TRBD2. The CDR3 loop spans 14 amino acids. J gave up 9 bases and V 6 bases, and 7 bases lay outside the gene matches. Germline loops: CDR1 DFQATT, CDR2 SNEGSKA (reference sequence).

This clonotype was observed a few times. This chain connects TRBV20-1 to TRBJ1-2; 8 nucleotides align to TRBD1. Germline V gene data show CDR1 as DFQATT and CDR2 as SNEGSKA (reference sequence). J gave up 1 base and V 4 bases, and 5 bases lay outside the gene matches. The CDR3 contains 14 residues. The CDR3 sequence is CSATEQGGNYGYTF. The CDR3 DNA reads TGCAGTGCTACTGAACAGGGGGGTAACTATGGCTACACCTTC.

The rearrangement joins TRBV7-3 to TRBJ2-3; a possible D gene is TRBD1 (6 bases). Looked up from germline, CDR1 is SGHTA and CDR2 is FQGTGA. Trimming took off 7 bases at V and 6 bases at J, with 17 bases between the two ends. The CDR3 has 14 residues. CDR3 nucleotides: TGTGCCAGCAACACAGGGATCCCTACCGATACGCAGTATTTT. The encoded protein is CASNTGIPTDTQYF.

The chain has TRBV29-1 and TRBJ2-7; the match to TRBD1 covers 8 bases. Germline assignment: CDR1 SQVTM and CDR2 ANQGSEA. V shed 3 bases, J shed 3 bases, and the junction held 16 bases outside the gene matches. The CDR3 totals 17 residues. In nucleotides, the CDR3 is TGCAGCGTTGAGGGGTGGAACAGGACAGGGTCAAACTACGAGCAGTACTTC. It translates to CSVEGWNRTGSNYEQYF.